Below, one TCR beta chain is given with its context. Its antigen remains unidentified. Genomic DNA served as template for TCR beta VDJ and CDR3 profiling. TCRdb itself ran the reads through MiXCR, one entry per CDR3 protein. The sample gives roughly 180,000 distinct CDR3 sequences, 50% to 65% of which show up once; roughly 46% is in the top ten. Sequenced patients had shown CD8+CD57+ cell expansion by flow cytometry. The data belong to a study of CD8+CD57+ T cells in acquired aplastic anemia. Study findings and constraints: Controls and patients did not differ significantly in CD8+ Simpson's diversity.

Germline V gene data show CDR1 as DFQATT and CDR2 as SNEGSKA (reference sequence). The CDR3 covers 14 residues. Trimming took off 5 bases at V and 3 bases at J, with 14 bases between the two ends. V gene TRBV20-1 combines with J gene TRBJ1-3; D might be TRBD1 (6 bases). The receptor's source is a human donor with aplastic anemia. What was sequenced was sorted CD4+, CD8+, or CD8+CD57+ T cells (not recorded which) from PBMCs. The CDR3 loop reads CSADLGRGGNTIYF. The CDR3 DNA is TGCAGTGCTGACCTAGGCAGGGGTGGAAACACCATATATTTT.